This TCR beta chain came from a study of radiotherapy plus CTLA-4 blockade in lung cancer. Findings of the study overall: Some TCR clones had been derived from tumors. These clones expanded in peripheral blood after radiotherapy plus ipilimumab. Early clonal dynamics of blood T cells, together with interferon-beta, were reported as the best response predictor.

Germline V gene sequence: CDR1 KGHSH, CDR2 LQKENI. CDR3 length: 18 amino acids. Trimming pared 4 bases from V and 1 base from J, leaving 22 bases between. About this clone itself: Its target is not known.

Data came from immunoSEQ multiplex PCR; TCRdb stores just in-frame clones and leaves some out. Among 85,000 to 130,000 clones listed, over 75% were seen once. The J gene is TRBJ1-2, the V gene TRBV18; D is perhaps TRBD1 (6 bases). This receptor was obtained from a human donor with non-small cell lung cancer that progressed on radiotherapy plus ipilimumab. Some clones in this sample may be carry-over from other donors' samples. This material consisted of peripheral blood, taken from a patient treated with radiotherapy plus ipilimumab. This CDR3 reads CASSLTGGSPIINYGYTF. Here the CDR3 DNA reads TGTGCCAGCTCACTAACTGGGGGCAGCCCCATCATTAACTATGGCTACACCTTC.